A single T cell receptor beta chain is shown here with its context. Its matching antigen is unknown. The authors reverse transcribed roughly 0.5 to 1 ug RNA with random hexamers. MiXCR, applied by TCRdb to the immunoSEQ multiplex PCR reads, yields one record per CDR3 protein. The sample yields under 95,000 distinct CDR3 sequences, over 90% seen once. This entry comes from a study of CD8 T cells in Susac syndrome. Germline CDR1 MDHEN, CDR2 SYDVKM. V lost 3 bases to trimming and J lost 4 bases; unmatched junction nucleotides: 8. The CDR3 length is 15 residues. General study points: In Susac syndrome, CD4+ T cell repertoires lacked any clonal expansion.

CD8+ and CD4+ T cells were negatively isolated; TEMRA cells were FACS-enriched. Material for sequencing was CD4+ T cells from PBMCs. J is TRBJ2-5 and V is TRBV28; TRBD2 matches 7 bases. This sequence originates from a human donor with Susac syndrome. CDR3 sequence reads: CASSFPGGGGETQYF. CDR3 coding DNA: TGTGCCAGCAGTTTCCCGGGCGGGGGAGGAGAGACCCAGTACTTC.